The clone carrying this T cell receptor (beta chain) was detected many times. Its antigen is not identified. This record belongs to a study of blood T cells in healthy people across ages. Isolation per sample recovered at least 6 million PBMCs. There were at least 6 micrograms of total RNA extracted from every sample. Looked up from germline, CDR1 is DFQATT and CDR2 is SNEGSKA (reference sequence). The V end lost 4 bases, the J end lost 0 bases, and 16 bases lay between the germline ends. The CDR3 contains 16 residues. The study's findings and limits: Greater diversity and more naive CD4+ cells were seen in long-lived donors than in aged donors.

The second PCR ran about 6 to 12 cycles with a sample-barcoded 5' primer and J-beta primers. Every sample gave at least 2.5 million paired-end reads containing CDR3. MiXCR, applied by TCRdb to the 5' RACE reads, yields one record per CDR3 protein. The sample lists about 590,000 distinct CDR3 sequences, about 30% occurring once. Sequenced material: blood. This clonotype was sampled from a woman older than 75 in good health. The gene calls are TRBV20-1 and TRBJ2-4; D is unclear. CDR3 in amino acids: CSAILAKMGAKNIQYF. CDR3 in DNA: TGCAGTGCTATCCTCGCCAAGATGGGAGCCAAAAACATTCAGTACTTC.